The 27 T cell receptor beta chains reported below all come from one sample, sequenced in a study of T-cell reconstitution after alpha-beta-depleted transplantation in children. Preparation of the TCRbeta library used unique molecular identifiers. TCRdb re-derived calls from the PCR reads in MiXCR, one entry per CDR3 protein. The sample shows some 590,000 distinct CDR3 sequences, 10% of them seen only once. The source was PBMCs from the stem cell graft donor, collected from the stem cell graft. These receptors were obtained from a human donor who donated a stem cell graft to a child with acute myeloid leukemia.

The rearrangement uses TRBV12-3 or TRBV12-4 and TRBJ1-1; no definite D call. The CDR3 is 14 residues long. V dropped 3 bases and J dropped 1 base, with 9 bases sitting between them. As DNA, the CDR3 is TGTGCCAGCAGTTTCAGATACGGGAACACTGAAGCTTTCTTT. Translating gives CASSFRYGNTEAFF.

V and J are TRBV5-1 and TRBJ2-7; 7 bases agree with TRBD1. Per the germline V gene, CDR1 is SGHRS and CDR2 is YFSETQ. The CDR3 runs to 13 residues. V lost 4 bases and J lost 3; bases outside the gene matches: 4. CDR3 region: CASSGGQIYEQYF. The CDR3 bases are TGCGCCAGCAGCGGGGGACAGATCTACGAGCAGTACTTC.

The chain employs TRBV6-2 or TRBV6-3 and TRBJ2-7, with D perhaps TRBD2 (5 bases). This CDR3 is built from 15 residues. Germline-derived CDR1 and CDR2 are MNHEY and SVGEGT. The ends were cut back, 4 bases at V and 1 base at J, with 14 bases in the middle. CDR3 in DNA: TGTGCCAGCAGTTCCAGCGGTAGCGCATCCTACGAGCAGTACTTC. It translates to CASSSSGSASYEQYF.

This clonotype was seen repeatedly, ten times or more. CDR3 region: CASSLAHISGEQYF. In nucleotides, the CDR3 is TGCGCCAGCAGCTTGGCCCACATATCGGGCGAGCAGTACTTC. The J gene is TRBJ2-7, the V gene TRBV5-1; D remains ambiguous. The germline CDR1 and CDR2 sequences are SGHRS and YFSETQ. The CDR3 length is 14 residues. Trimming took off 0 bases at V and 6 bases at J, with 13 bases between the two ends.

The V call is TRBV30, the J call TRBJ2-7; 8 bases agree with TRBD2. The V gene's germline CDR1 is GTSNPN and CDR2 SVGIG (reference sequence). The CDR3 loop spans 14 amino acids. Losses at the gene ends were 5 bases for V and 0 bases for J; bases not matched to a gene: 6. The CDR3 nucleotides read TGTGCCTGGGGGGGGAGCGGGGGCTCCTACGAGCAGTACTTC. Its translation is CAWGGSGGSYEQYF.

At least ten counts were recorded for this clonotype. The chain is built from TRBV10-3 and TRBJ2-2; 7 bases are shared with TRBD2. There are 15 residues in the CDR3. V lost 2 bases to trimming and J lost 4 bases; unmatched junction nucleotides: 4. Germline-derived CDR1 and CDR2 are ENHRY and SYGVKD. The CDR3 sequence: CAISEGRETTGELFF. The CDR3 DNA follows: TGTGCCATCAGTGAGGGGAGGGAGACCACCGGGGAGCTGTTTTTT.

The chain recombines TRBV2 with TRBJ1-1; no firm D call. The V and J ends lost 7 bases and 3 bases respectively, with 9 bases between them. Germline loops: CDR1 SNHLY, CDR2 FYNNEI. This CDR3 is 12 amino acids long. The CDR3 DNA is TGTGCCAGCATCAGGCAGGACACTGAAGCTTTCTTT. Protein product: CASIRQDTEAFF. Complete variable domain (other parts from reference TRBV2 and TRBJ1-1): EPEVTQTPSHQVTQMGQEVILRCVPISNHLYFYWYRQILGQKVEFLVSFYNNEISEKSEIFDDQFSVERPDGSNFTLKIRSTKLEDSAMYFCASIRQDTEAFFGQGTRLTVV.

In this sample, this clonotype turned up a few times. V is TRBV3-1 and J is TRBJ2-1; perhaps TRBD2 as D (6 bases). The CDR3 runs to 13 residues. V lost 1 base, J lost 8 bases, and 9 bases lay in between. Germline CDR1 and CDR2: LGHDT and YNNKEL (reference sequence). The CDR3 bases are TGTGCCAGCAGCCAAGTCCAGCGGGATGAGCAGTTCTTC. Translation: CASSQVQRDEQFF.

The rearrangement uses TRBV20-1 and TRBJ2-7; 11 bases are a match to TRBD2. This CDR3 is 14 amino acids long. CDR1 is DFQATT, CDR2 SNEGSKA, per germline (reference sequence). V was pared by 6 bases and J by 4 bases, with 8 bases of the junction left unmatched. CDR3 residues: CSAEPGTSGYEQYF. CDR3 nucleotides: TGCAGTGCCGAACCCGGGACTAGCGGATACGAGCAGTACTTC.

This rearrangement joins TRBV11-2 to TRBJ2-7; 9 bases line up with TRBD2. In germline, CDR1 is SGHAT, CDR2 FQNNGV. J gave up 4 bases and V 4 bases, and 5 bases lay outside the gene matches. The CDR3 has 14 amino acids. The DNA of the CDR3 is TGTGCCAGCAGCTCCTATAGCGGGAGTTACGAGCAGTACTTC. It specifies CASSSYSGSYEQYF.

In this sample, this clonotype turned up a few times. The rearrangement links TRBV29-1 to TRBJ2-1; D might be TRBD1 or TRBD2, each matching 5 bases. CDR3 length equals 13 residues. Germline V CDR1 and CDR2: SQVTM, ANQGSEA. CDR3: CTYQGDHYNEQFF. The CDR3 nucleotides read TGCACCTATCAAGGGGACCACTACAATGAGCAGTTCTTC.

This clonotype was picked up many times. The rearrangement links TRBV20-1 to TRBJ2-2, with D hard to call. The CDR3 has 16 amino acids. V lost 0 bases to trimming and J lost 0 bases, with 11 bases between them. Germline CDR1 reads DFQATT; CDR2 reads SNEGSKA (reference sequence). Written as DNA, the CDR3 is TGCAGTGCTAGAGACATAGGAGTCGCGAACACCGGGGAGCTGTTTTTT. Encoded protein: CSARDIGVANTGELFF.

The rearrangement joins TRBV7-2 to TRBJ2-1; D uncertain. V gave up 1 base and J gave up 1 base, with 8 bases separating them. CDR1 is SGHTA, CDR2 FQGNSA, per germline. The CDR3 extends over 15 amino acids. This CDR3 reads CASSLGIKSYNEQFF. Written as DNA, the CDR3 is TGTGCCAGCAGCTTAGGAATTAAATCCTACAATGAGCAGTTCTTC.

This clonotype showed up just a few times. The chain couples TRBV29-1 to TRBJ2-1, with D tentatively TRBD1 or TRBD2 (5 bases each). The germline V gene encodes CDR1 SQVTM and CDR2 ANQGSEA. This CDR3 contains 17 residues. V was pared by 3 bases and J by 5 bases, with 23 bases between. The CDR3 nucleotides read TGCAGCGTTGACGGAACCCTAGCAGGGCCGTGGAACAATGAGCAGTTCTTC. Translation: CSVDGTLAGPWNNEQFF.

In its sample, this clonotype was seen many times. The chain recombines TRBV12-3 or TRBV12-4 with TRBJ2-3; a possible D gene is TRBD2 (5 bases). CDR3 length equals 13 residues. Trimming stripped 5 bases from V and 4 bases from J, with 10 bases between. CDR3 amino acids: CASSPGRADTQYF. CDR3 in DNA: TGTGCCAGCAGTCCTGGGAGAGCAGATACGCAGTATTTT.

This clonotype was recorded at least ten times. CDR3 nucleotide sequence: TGCGCCAGCAGCTCGGGGGACAGAAACAATGAGCAGTTCTTC. Encoded protein: CASSSGDRNNEQFF. J is TRBJ2-1 and V is TRBV5-1; D might be TRBD1 (7 bases). V lost 3 bases, J lost 5 bases, and 12 bases lay in between. Germline V gene sequence: CDR1 SGHRS, CDR2 YFSETQ. CDR3 length: 14 amino acids. The whole variable domain, remainder taken from reference TRBV5-1 and TRBJ2-1, is KAGVTQTPRYLIKTRGQQVTLSCSPISGHRSVSWYQQTPGQGLQFLFEYFSETQRNKGNFPGRFSGRQFSNSRSEMNVSTLELGDSALYLCASSSGDRNNEQFFGPGTRLTVL.

As for this clonotype: Just one base apart from a much larger clone, this may be a read error. No conserved phenylalanine or tryptophan ends this CDR3, so it is likely a read error. This chain connects TRBV29-1 to TRBJ2-1; tentative D call: TRBD1 (6 bases). V gave up 5 bases and J gave up 6 bases, with 17 bases separating them. This CDR3 is 14 amino acids long. The germline gives CDR1 SQVTM, CDR2 ANQGSEA. The CDR3 DNA reads TGCAGCGTTCCTCGGGACACCAGTACCAATGAGCAGTTCTCC. Its translation: CSVPRDTSTNEQFS.

The J gene is TRBJ1-3, the V gene TRBV7-2, with 10 bases fitting TRBD1. This CDR3 has 15 residues. V trimming: 6 bases; J trimming: 3 bases; junction bases outside the gene matches: 5. Germline V gene lookup returns CDR1 SGHTA and CDR2 FQGNSA. The CDR3 nucleotides read TGTGCCAGCAGGACGACAGGGGGCGGTGGAAACACCATATATTTT. Its protein product is CASRTTGGGGNTIYF.

This chain links TRBV28 with TRBJ2-2; 14 bases are a match to TRBD2. With V trimmed by 6 bases and J by 6 bases, 9 bases remained unmatched. Germline CDR1 reads MDHEN; CDR2 reads SYDVKM. This CDR3 is 17 amino acids long. The CDR3 loop reads CASSTATTSGRAGELFF. CDR3 nucleotide sequence: TGTGCCAGCAGCACCGCTACGACTAGCGGGAGGGCCGGGGAGCTGTTTTTT.

This clonotype was recorded at least ten times. J is TRBJ2-1 and V is TRBV3-1; no definite D call. The CDR3 loop spans 12 amino acids. V shed 4 bases and J shed 10 bases, with 11 bases lying between them. Germline lookup yields CDR1 LGHDT and CDR2 YNNKEL (reference sequence). In DNA form, the CDR3 reads TGTGCCAGCAGCCTCCTTTGGCGGGAGCAGTTCTTC. Its translation is CASSLLWREQFF.

The chain carries TRBV10-2 and TRBJ1-2; D is unresolved. Germline-derived CDR1 and CDR2 are WSHSY and SAAADI. V was cut by 4 bases and J by 2 bases, with 11 bases left in between. CDR3 length equals 14 residues. CDR3 nucleotides: TGCGCCAGCAGTGTGGACGGAAGCAACTATGGCTACACCTTC. This codes for CASSVDGSNYGYTF.

The chain couples TRBV5-1 to TRBJ2-7, with 7 bases aligning to TRBD2. CDR1 and CDR2 from the germline V gene are SGHRS and YFSETQ. The CDR3 totals 15 residues. Trimming at V came to 0 bases and at J to 3 bases, leaving 6 bases not matched to a gene. The CDR3 sequence: CASSLATLAVYEQYF. The CDR3 DNA reads as TGCGCCAGCAGCTTGGCCACGCTAGCGGTCTACGAGCAGTACTTC.

This clonotype was recorded at least ten times. V is TRBV2 and J is TRBJ2-6; D gene uncertain. The CDR3 covers 16 residues. V gave up 0 bases and J gave up 2 bases, with 8 bases separating them. In germline, CDR1 is SNHLY, CDR2 FYNNEI. The CDR3 spells CASSEAQYPGANVLTF. The CDR3 coding sequence is TGTGCCAGCAGTGAAGCTCAGTACCCTGGGGCCAACGTCCTGACTTTC. Based on the CDR3 plus reference TRBV2 and TRBJ2-6, the full variable domain is EPEVTQTPSHQVTQMGQEVILRCVPISNHLYFYWYRQILGQKVEFLVSFYNNEISEKSEIFDDQFSVERPDGSNFTLKIRSTKLEDSAMYFCASSEAQYPGANVLTFGAGSRLTVL.

This clonotype was picked up a small number of times. This CDR3 is CASSEQGRSYEQYF. Written as DNA, the CDR3 is TGTGCCAGCAGCGAACAGGGTCGGTCCTACGAGCAGTACTTC. J is TRBJ2-7 and V is TRBV9, with D perhaps matching TRBD1 (6 bases). This CDR3 comprises 14 residues. Per the germline V gene, CDR1 is SGDLS and CDR2 is YYNGEE. The V and J ends lost 3 bases and 1 base respectively, with 11 bases between them.

The chain uses TRBV20-1 and TRBJ2-7; D unclear. Germline V gives CDR1 DFQATT, CDR2 SNEGSKA (reference sequence). This CDR3 spans 13 amino acids. The V gene lost 0 bases and the J gene lost 9 bases, with 15 bases spanning the gap. The CDR3 DNA follows: TGCAGTGCTAGAGATGCTGGTCGGGTCGGGCAGTACTTC. Amino acids: CSARDAGRVGQYF.

This clonotype was picked up many times. The chain carries TRBV7-9 and TRBJ2-1, with a possible D match to TRBD2 (6 bases). CDR3 length: 16 amino acids. Trimming stripped 5 bases from V and 0 bases from J, with 14 bases between. Germline CDR1 SEHNR, CDR2 FQNEAQ (reference sequence). The DNA for the CDR3 is TGTGCCAGCAGCCACCTCGCGGGGAGCTCCTACAATGAGCAGTTCTTC. Protein sequence: CASSHLAGSSYNEQFF.

Ten or more counts support this clonotype. The chain couples TRBV20-1 to TRBJ2-7; D may be TRBD2 (6 bases). The germline gives CDR1 DFQATT, CDR2 SNEGSKA (reference sequence). The CDR3 totals 15 residues. V was trimmed by 0 bases and J by 5 bases, leaving 17 bases between them. CDR3 DNA: TGCAGTGCTAGAGATCCCCGGGGTCAGCGGGACGAGCAGTACTTC. It is translated as CSARDPRGQRDEQYF.